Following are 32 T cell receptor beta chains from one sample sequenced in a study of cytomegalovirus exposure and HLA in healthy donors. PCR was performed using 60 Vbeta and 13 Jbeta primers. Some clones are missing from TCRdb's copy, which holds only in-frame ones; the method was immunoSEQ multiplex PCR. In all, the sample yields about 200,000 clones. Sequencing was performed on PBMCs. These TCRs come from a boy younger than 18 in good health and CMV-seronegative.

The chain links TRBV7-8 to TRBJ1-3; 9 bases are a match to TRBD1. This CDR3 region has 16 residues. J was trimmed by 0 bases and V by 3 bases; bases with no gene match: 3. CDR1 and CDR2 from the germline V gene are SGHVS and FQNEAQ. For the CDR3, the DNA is TGTGCCAGCAGCTTCAAACAGGGGGCCTCTGGAAACACCATATATTTT. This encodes CASSFKQGASGNTIYF. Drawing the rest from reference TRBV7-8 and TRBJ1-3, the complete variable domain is GAGVSQSPRYKVAKRGQDVALRCDPISGHVSLFWYQQALGQGPEFLTYFQNEAQLDKSGLPSDRFFAERPEGSVSTLKIQRTQQEDSAVYLCASSFKQGASGNTIYFGEGSWLTVV.

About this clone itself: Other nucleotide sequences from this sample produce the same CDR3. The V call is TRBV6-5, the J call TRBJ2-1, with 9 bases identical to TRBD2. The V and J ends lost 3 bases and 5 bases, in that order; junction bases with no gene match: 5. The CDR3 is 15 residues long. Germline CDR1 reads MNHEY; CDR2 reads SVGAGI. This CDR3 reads CASSYGRGGHNEQFF. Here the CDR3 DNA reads TGTGCCAGCAGTTATGGGCGGGGGGGACACAATGAGCAGTTCTTC.

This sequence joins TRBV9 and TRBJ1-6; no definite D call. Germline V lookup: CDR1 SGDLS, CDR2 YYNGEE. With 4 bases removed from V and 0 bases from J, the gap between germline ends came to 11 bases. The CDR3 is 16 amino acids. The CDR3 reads CASSSTLLSYNSPLHF. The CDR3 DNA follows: TGTGCCAGCAGCTCGACTCTTCTCTCCTATAATTCACCCCTCCACTTT.

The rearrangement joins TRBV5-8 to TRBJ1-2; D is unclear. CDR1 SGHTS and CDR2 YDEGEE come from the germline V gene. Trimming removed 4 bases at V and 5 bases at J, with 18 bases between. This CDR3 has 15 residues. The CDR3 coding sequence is TGTGCCAGCAGCCCCCGTCTTAACAGTCCGTATGGCTACACCTTC. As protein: CASSPRLNSPYGYTF.

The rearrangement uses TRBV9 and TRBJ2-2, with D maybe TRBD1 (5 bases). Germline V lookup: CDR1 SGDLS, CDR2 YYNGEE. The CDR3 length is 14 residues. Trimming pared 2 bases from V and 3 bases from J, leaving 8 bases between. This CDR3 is CASSVRGDTGELFF. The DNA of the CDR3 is TGTGCCAGCAGCGTTAGGGGCGACACCGGGGAGCTGTTTTTT.

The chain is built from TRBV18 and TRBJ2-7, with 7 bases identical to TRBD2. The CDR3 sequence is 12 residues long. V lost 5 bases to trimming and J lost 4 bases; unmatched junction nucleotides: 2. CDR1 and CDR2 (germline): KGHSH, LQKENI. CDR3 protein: CASSSGGYEQYF. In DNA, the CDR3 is TGTGCCAGCTCATCCGGGGGGTACGAGCAGTACTTC.

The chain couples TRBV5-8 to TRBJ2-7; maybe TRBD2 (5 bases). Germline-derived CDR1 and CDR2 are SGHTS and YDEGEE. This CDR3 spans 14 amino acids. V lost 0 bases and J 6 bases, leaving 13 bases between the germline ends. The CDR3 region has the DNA TGTGCCAGCAGCTTGGGATACCGACGGGGCGAGCAGTACTTC. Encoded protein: CASSLGYRRGEQYF.

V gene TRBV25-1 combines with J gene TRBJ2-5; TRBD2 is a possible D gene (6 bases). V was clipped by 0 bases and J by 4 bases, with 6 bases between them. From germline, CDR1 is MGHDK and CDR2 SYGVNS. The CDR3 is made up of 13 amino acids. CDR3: CASSEYGGETQYF. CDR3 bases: TGTGCCAGCAGTGAATACGGGGGAGAGACCCAGTACTTC.

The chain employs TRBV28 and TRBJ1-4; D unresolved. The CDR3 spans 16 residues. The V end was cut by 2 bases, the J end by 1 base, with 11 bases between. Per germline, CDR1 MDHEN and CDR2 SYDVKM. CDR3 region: CASSLEGAGTNEKLFF. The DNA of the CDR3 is TGTGCCAGCAGTTTAGAGGGCGCTGGAACTAATGAAAAACTGTTTTTT. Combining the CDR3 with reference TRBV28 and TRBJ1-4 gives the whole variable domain DVKVTQSSRYLVKRTGEKVFLECVQDMDHENMFWYRQDPGLGLRLIYFSYDVKMKEKGDIPEGYSVSREKKERFSLILESASTNQTSMYLCASSLEGAGTNEKLFFGSGTQLSVL.

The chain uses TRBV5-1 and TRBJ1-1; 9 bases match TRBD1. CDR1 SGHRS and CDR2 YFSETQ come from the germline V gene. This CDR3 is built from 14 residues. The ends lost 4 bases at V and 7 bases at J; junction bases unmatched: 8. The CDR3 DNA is TGCGCCAGCAGCGCGGTCACAGGGGGCGTTGAAGCTTTCTTT. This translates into CASSAVTGGVEAFF.

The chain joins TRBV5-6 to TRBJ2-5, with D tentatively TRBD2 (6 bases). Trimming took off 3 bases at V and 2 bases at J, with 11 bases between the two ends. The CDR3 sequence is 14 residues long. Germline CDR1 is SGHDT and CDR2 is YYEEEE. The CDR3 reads CASSSVSGQETQYF. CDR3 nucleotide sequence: TGTGCCAGCAGCTCCGTTAGCGGTCAAGAGACCCAGTACTTC.

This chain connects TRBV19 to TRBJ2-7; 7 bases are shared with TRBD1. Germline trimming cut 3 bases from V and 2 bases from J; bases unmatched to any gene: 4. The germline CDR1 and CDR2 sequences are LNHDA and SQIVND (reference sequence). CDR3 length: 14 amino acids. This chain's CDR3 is CASSIRDRPYEQYF. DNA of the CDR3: TGTGCCAGTAGTATTCGGGACAGACCCTACGAGCAGTACTTC.

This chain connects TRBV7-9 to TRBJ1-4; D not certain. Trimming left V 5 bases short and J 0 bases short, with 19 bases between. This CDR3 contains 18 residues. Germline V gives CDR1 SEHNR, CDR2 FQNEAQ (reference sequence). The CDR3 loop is CASSHLRETYSTNEKLFF. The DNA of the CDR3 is TGTGCCAGCAGCCATTTGCGTGAAACTTACTCAACTAATGAAAAACTGTTTTTT.

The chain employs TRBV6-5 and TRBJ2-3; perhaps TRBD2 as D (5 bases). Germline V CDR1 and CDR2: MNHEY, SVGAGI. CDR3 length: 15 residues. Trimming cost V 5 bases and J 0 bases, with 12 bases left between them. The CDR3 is CASSLTPGSTDTQYF. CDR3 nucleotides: TGTGCCAGCAGTCTGACTCCGGGGAGCACAGATACGCAGTATTTT.

The CDR3 DNA reads as TGCGCCAGCAGCCAACAGCGGGGATACGAGCAGTACTTC. Its protein is CASSQQRGYEQYF. The rearrangement links TRBV4-1 to TRBJ2-5; 7 bases line up with TRBD2. The J call could be wrong; TRBJ2-7 is a better fit for the DNA end. The CDR3 extends over 13 amino acids. Germline CDR1 and CDR2: MGHRA and YSYEKL.

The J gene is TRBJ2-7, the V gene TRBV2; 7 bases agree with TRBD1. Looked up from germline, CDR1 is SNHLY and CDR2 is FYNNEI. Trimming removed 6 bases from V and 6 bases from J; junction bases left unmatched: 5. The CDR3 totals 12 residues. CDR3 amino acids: CASRDRVGEQYF. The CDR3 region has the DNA TGTGCCAGCAGAGACAGGGTTGGCGAGCAGTACTTC.

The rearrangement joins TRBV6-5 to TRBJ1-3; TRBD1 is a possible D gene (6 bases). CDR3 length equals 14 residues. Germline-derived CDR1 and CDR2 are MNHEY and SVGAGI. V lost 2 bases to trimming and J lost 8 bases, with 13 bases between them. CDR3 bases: TGTGCCAGCAGTTACCTGGGGGCGGGGGACACCATATATTTT. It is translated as CASSYLGAGDTIYF.

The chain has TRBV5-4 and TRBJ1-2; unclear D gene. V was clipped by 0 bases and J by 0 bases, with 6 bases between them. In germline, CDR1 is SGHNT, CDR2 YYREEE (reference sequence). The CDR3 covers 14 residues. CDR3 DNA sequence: TGTGCCAGCAGCTTGGTGCAGACTAACTATGGCTACACCTTC. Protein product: CASSLVQTNYGYTF.

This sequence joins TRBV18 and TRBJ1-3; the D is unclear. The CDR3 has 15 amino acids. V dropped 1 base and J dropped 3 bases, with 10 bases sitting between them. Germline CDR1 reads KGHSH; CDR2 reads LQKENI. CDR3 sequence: CASSPLAGGGNTIYF. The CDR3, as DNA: TGTGCCAGCTCACCACTGGCGGGTGGTGGAAACACCATATATTTT.

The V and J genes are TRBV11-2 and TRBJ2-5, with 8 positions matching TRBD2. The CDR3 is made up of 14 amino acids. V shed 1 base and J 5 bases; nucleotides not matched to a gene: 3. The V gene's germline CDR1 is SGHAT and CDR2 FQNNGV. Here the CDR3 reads CASSLGWTSETQYF. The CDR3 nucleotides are TGTGCCAGCAGCTTAGGGTGGACTAGCGAGACCCAGTACTTC.

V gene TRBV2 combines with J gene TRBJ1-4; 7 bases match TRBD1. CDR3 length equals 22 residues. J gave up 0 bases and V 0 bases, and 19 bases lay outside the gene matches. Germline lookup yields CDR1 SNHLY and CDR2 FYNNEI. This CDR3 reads CASSEASYVFGRGLPTNEKLFF. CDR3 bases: TGTGCCAGCAGTGAAGCGAGTTACGTTTTTGGCAGGGGGTTACCAACTAATGAAAAACTGTTTTTT. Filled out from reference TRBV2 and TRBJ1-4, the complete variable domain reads EPEVTQTPSHQVTQMGQEVILRCVPISNHLYFYWYRQILGQKVEFLVSFYNNEISEKSEIFDDQFSVERPDGSNFTLKIRSTKLEDSAMYFCASSEASYVFGRGLPTNEKLFFGSGTQLSVL.

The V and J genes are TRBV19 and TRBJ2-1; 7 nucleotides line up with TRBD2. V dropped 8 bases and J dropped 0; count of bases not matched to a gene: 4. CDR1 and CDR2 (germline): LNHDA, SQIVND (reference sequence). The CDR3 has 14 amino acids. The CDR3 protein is CASGRGGSYNEQFF. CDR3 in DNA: TGTGCCAGTGGGAGGGGCGGCTCCTACAATGAGCAGTTCTTC.

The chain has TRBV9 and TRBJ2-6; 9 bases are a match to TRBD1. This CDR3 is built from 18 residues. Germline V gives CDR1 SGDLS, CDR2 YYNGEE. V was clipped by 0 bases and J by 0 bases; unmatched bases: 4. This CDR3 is CASSVGGQGFSGANVLTF. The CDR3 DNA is TGTGCCAGCAGCGTAGGAGGACAGGGGTTCTCTGGGGCCAACGTCCTGACTTTC.

The CDR3 bases are TGCGCCAGCAGCCTAGACAGCACAGATACGCAGTATTTT. Translation gives CASSLDSTDTQYF. V is TRBV5-1 and J is TRBJ2-3; D is ambiguous. Trimming shortened V by 4 bases and J by 0 bases, and 6 bases separated the two germline ends. Germline lookup yields CDR1 SGHRS and CDR2 YFSETQ. The CDR3 is 13 amino acids. Looking up the rest from reference TRBV5-1 and TRBJ2-3 gives the full variable domain: KAGVTQTPRYLIKTRGQQVTLSCSPISGHRSVSWYQQTPGQGLQFLFEYFSETQRNKGNFPGRFSGRQFSNSRSEMNVSTLELGDSALYLCASSLDSTDTQYFGPGTRLTVL.

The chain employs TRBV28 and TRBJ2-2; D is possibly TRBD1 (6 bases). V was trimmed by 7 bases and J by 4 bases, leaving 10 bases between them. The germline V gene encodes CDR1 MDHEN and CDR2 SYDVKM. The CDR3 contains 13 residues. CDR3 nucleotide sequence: TGTGCCAGCATGGGACACGGCACCGGGGAGCTGTTTTTT. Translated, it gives CASMGHGTGELFF.

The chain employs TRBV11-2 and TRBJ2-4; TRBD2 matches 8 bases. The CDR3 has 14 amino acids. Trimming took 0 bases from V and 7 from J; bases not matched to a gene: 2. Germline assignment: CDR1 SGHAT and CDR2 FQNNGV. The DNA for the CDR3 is TGTGCCAGCAGCTTAGATCCGGGAGGGAACATTCAGTACTTC. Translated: CASSLDPGGNIQYF.

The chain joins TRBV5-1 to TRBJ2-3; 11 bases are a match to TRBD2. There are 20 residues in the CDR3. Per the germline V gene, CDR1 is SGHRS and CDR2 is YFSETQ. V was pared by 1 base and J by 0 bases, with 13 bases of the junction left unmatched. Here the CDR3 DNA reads TGCGCCAGCAGCTTGACCCCACTAGCGGGGGAGTTTCATAGCACAGATACGCAGTATTTT. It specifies CASSLTPLAGEFHSTDTQYF.

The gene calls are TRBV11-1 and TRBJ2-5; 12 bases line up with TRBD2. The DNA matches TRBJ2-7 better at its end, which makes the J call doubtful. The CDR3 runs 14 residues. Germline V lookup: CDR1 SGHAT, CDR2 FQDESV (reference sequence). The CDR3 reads CASSEGLAGNEQYF. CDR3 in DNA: TGTGCCAGCAGCGAGGGACTAGCGGGTAACGAGCAGTACTTC.

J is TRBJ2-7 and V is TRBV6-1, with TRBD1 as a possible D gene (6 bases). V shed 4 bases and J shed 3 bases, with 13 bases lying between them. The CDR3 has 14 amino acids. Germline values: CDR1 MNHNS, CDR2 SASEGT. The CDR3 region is CASSGTASLYEQYF. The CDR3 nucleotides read TGTGCCAGCAGTGGGACAGCTTCCCTCTACGAGCAGTACTTC.

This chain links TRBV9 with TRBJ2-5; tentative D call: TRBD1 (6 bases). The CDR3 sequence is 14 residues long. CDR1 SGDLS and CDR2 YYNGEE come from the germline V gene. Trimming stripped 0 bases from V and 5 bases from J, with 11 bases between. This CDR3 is CASSVVGAGETQYF. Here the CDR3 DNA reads TGTGCCAGCAGCGTAGTGGGGGCAGGGGAGACCCAGTACTTC. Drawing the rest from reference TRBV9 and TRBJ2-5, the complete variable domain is DSGVTQTPKHLITATGQRVTLRCSPRSGDLSVYWYQQSLDQGLQFLIQYYNGEERAKGNILERFSAQQFPDLHSELNLSSLELGDSALYFCASSVVGAGETQYFGPGTRLLVL.

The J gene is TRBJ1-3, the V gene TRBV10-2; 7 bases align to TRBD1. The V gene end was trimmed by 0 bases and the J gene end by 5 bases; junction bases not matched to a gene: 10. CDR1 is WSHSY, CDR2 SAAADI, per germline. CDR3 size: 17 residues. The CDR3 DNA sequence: TGCGCCAGCAGTGAGTCACAGGGGAGTATCTCCCGAAACACCATATATTTT. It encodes CASSESQGSISRNTIYF.

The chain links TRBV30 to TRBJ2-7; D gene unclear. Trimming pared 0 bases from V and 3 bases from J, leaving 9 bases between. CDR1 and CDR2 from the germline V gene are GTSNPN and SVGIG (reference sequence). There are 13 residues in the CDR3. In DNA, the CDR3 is TGTGCCTGGAGTGTACAGCTCAGCTACGAGCAGTACTTC. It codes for CAWSVQLSYEQYF.